This TCR beta chain appears in the sequencing data of a study of blood T cell repertoires in COVID-19. Study as a whole: The samples span acute and convalescent COVID-19 from the United States, Italy and Spain.

In the authors' workflow: Counts of nucleated cells, estimated from reference gene primer amplification, were obtained. Produced via immunoSEQ multiplex PCR; TCRdb's table is partial and in-frame only. Clone size and V and J calls were adopted from that table, with D and trimming inferred from the DNA. Found here are 200,000 or so clones, around nine tenths of them singletons; the top ten hold over 2.5%. Looked up from germline, CDR1 is SGHTA and CDR2 is FQGTGA. The CDR3 spans 17 residues. Deletions cut 5 bases from V and 0 bases from J, with 14 bases between. The receptor was derived from a man aged 55 to 69 with acute or convalescent COVID-19. The sequenced sample consisted of peripheral blood. This rearrangement joins TRBV7-3 to TRBJ2-6; D is uncertain. CDR3 sequence reads: CASSLQIPSSGANVLTF. The DNA of the CDR3 is TGTGCCAGCAGCCTACAGATCCCGAGCTCTGGGGCCAACGTCCTGACTTTC.